Below, 8 T cell receptor beta chains from the same sample are listed, as sequenced in a study of identical twins. TCRdb re-called the 5' RACE reads through MiXCR, storing one row per CDR3 protein. Altogether 250,000 or so distinct CDR3 sequences are present, approximately 8.3% being singletons, with the ten largest covering less than 4%. These data were also reused for a study on yellow fever vaccine responses in identical twins.

Sequencing was performed on CD8+ T cells sorted from blood. These receptors were collected from a woman between 18 and 30 years old in good health.

The chain uses TRBV7-2 and TRBJ2-5; TRBD1 matches at 8 bases. Germline loops: CDR1 SGHTA, CDR2 FQGNSA. J lost 5 bases, V lost 3 bases, and 2 bases had no gene match. The CDR3 consists of 13 residues. The CDR3 is CASSFYRGETQYF. CDR3 DNA sequence: TGTGCCAGCAGCTTCTACAGGGGGGAGACCCAGTACTTC.

This clonotype has only a few counts. V is TRBV3-1 and J is TRBJ1-1; 9 bases align to TRBD1. V shed 0 bases, J shed 1 base, and the junction held 3 bases outside the gene matches. The CDR3 covers 16 residues. Per germline, CDR1 LGHDT and CDR2 YNNKEL (reference sequence). The CDR3 nucleotides read TGTGCCAGCAGCCAAGAGGCGGGACAGGGGAACACTGAAGCTTTCTTT. This gives the protein CASSQEAGQGNTEAFF.

This clonotype was detected only a few times. The rearrangement uses TRBV5-6 and TRBJ2-1; 8 bases align to TRBD1. The CDR3 loop spans 16 amino acids. Germline V lookup: CDR1 SGHDT, CDR2 YYEEEE. J was trimmed by 3 bases and V by 1 base; bases with no gene match: 6. The CDR3 is CASSLRQGSDYNEQFF. CDR3 nucleotides: TGTGCCAGCAGCTTGCGACAGGGGAGTGACTACAATGAGCAGTTCTTC.

This chain links TRBV9 with TRBJ2-7, with D perhaps matching TRBD1 (5 bases). V gave up 3 bases and J gave up 2 bases, with 12 bases separating them. The CDR3 is 14 amino acids. Germline CDR1 reads SGDLS; CDR2 reads YYNGEE. CDR3 in DNA: TGTGCCAGCAGCGGCCCCCGACAGACCTACGAGCAGTACTTC. Amino acids: CASSGPRQTYEQYF.

This clonotype was seen a few times. The chain is built from TRBV18 and TRBJ2-7; the D gene could be TRBD1 or TRBD2 (5 bases each). Germline V gene lookup returns CDR1 KGHSH and CDR2 LQKENI. The CDR3 length is 17 residues. The V gene lost 6 bases and the J gene lost 6 bases, with 27 bases spanning the gap. The CDR3, as DNA: TGTGCCAGCTCCCAAGCCCGGGACCGCCTCTTTGGGGTCGAGCAGTACTTC. Its protein is CASSQARDRLFGVEQYF.

This clonotype was picked up many times. The chain links TRBV12-3 or TRBV12-4 to TRBJ2-1; D gene uncertain. The length of the CDR3 is 15 residues. The V end lost 5 bases, the J end lost 2 bases, and 13 bases lay between the germline ends. This CDR3 is CASSPLGPAYNEQFF. The CDR3 nucleotides read TGTGCCAGCAGTCCCCTAGGGCCCGCCTACAATGAGCAGTTCTTC.

This clonotype appeared many times. DNA for the CDR3: TGCAGCGTTGAACAGAACAGGGGTCCTAACTATGGCTACACCTTC. Its protein is CSVEQNRGPNYGYTF. The chain recombines TRBV29-1 with TRBJ1-2; 7 bases fit TRBD1. V lost 2 bases and J lost 0; bases outside the gene matches: 6. CDR3 size: 15 residues. Germline V gene sequence: CDR1 SQVTM, CDR2 ANQGSEA.

The chain uses TRBV20-1 and TRBJ2-3, with 7 nucleotides matching TRBD2. Germline-derived CDR1 and CDR2 are DFQATT and SNEGSKA (reference sequence). J lost 0 bases, V lost 3 bases, and 18 bases had no gene match. The CDR3 loop spans 19 amino acids. The CDR3 sequence: CSASGPALAETSSTDTQYF. Here the CDR3 DNA reads TGCAGTGCTAGTGGCCCGGCCCTAGCGGAGACTTCTAGCACAGATACGCAGTATTTT.